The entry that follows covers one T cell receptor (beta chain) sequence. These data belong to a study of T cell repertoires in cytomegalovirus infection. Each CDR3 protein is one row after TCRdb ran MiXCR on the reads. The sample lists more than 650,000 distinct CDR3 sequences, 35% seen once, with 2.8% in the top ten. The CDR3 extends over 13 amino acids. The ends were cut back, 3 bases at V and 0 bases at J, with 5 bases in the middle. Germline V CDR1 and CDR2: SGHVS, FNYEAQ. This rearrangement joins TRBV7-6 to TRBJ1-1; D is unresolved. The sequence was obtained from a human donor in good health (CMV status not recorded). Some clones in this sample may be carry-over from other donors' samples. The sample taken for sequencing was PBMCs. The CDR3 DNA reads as TGTGCCAGCAGCTTCCCCATGAACACTGAAGCTTTCTTT. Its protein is CASSFPMNTEAFF.